Below, 3 T cell receptor beta chains from the same sample are listed, as sequenced in a study of shared clonotypes between healthy human individuals (dated by TCRdb to about 2020). Library preparation used the immunoSEQ multiplex PCR assay. The clones in this table, taken by TCRdb from immuneACCESS, are in-frame only. Not every clone is retained; where verified, under half of the shortfall comes from an unresolved V gene, and the cause of the rest is unknown. Across this sample there are over a million clones, with around 78% seen only once. Clones ranked in the top ten supply 0.5% to 0.6% of the sample. Sequences were obtained from memory CD4+ T cells from PBMCs. Sample cell subset or site, as interpreted from the label and publication: CD45RA-negative fraction. The receptor source for this set is a man between 18 and 35 years old in good health. Some clones in this sample may be carry-over from other donors' samples.

This clone was seen once. This CDR3 is also generated by other DNA sequences in the sample. The chain recombines TRBV6-5 with TRBJ1-1; maybe TRBD1 (5 bases). CDR1 and CDR2 (germline): MNHEY, SVGAGI. The CDR3 covers 15 residues. Trimming left V 5 bases short and J 0 bases short, with 13 bases between. In nucleotides, the CDR3 is TGTGCCAGCAGTAGAACGGGACGTTTGAACACTGAAGCTTTCTTT. Translation gives CASSRTGRLNTEAFF.

The chain employs TRBV29-1 and TRBJ1-1; D unresolved. The germline V gene encodes CDR1 SQVTM and CDR2 ANQGSEA. CDR3 length equals 12 residues. V lost 4 bases, J lost 8 bases, and 14 bases lay in between. DNA for the CDR3: TGCAGCGTTGGTTTAAACCCCAAAGAAGCTTTCTTT. The encoded protein is CSVGLNPKEAFF.

The chain joins TRBV27 to TRBJ2-1, with D tentatively TRBD2 (6 bases). Germline assignment: CDR1 MNHEY and CDR2 SMNVEV (reference sequence). Trimming removed 6 bases at V and 8 bases at J, with 17 bases between. The CDR3 is 14 residues long. CDR3 bases: TGTGCCAGCAGCTCTCTCTCCACGGGGGATGAGCAGTTCTTC. Amino acids: CASSSLSTGDEQFF.